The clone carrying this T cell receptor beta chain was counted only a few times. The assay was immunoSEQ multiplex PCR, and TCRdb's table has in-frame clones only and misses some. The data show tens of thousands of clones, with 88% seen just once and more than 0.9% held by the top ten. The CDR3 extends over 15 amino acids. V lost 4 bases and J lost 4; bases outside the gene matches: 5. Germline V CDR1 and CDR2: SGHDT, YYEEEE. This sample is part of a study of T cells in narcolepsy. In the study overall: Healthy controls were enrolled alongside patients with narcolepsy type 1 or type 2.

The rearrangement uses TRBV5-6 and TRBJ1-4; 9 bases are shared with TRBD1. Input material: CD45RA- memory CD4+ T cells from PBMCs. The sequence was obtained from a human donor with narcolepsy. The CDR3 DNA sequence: TGTGCCAGCAGCGGTACGGGACAGGGTAATGAAAAACTGTTTTTT. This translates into CASSGTGQGNEKLFF.